The TCR beta chain under discussion was sequenced for a study of technical replicates of blood from four donors. The data were produced by immunoSEQ multiplex PCR, yet TCRdb's version contains in-frame clones alone and is incomplete. The profile shows 65,000 to 95,000 clones, 85% to 95% of them singletons. This clone was observed a few times. V was shortened by 5 bases and J by 4 bases, with 11 bases between the two germline ends. The CDR3 extends over 14 amino acids. Germline CDR1 is SNHLY and CDR2 is FYNNEI. Sequences were obtained from T cells isolated from PBMCs. The sequence was obtained from a human donor in good health. The V and J genes are TRBV2 and TRBJ2-2; possible D gene TRBD2, 6 bases. The DNA of the CDR3 is TGTGCCAGCAGTAGGGACTCCATCACCGGGGAGCTGTTTTTT. Its protein product is CASSRDSITGELFF. The variable domain in full, completed from reference TRBV2 and TRBJ2-2, reads EPEVTQTPSHQVTQMGQEVILRCVPISNHLYFYWYRQILGQKVEFLVSFYNNEISEKSEIFDDQFSVERPDGSNFTLKIRSTKLEDSAMYFCASSRDSITGELFFGEGSRLTVL.